This TCR beta chain was recovered during a study of breast tumors, draining lymph nodes, adjacent tissues. Study outcomes and limitations: Tumors had less TCR diversity than lymph nodes, more than nontumor tissue.

The lymph nodes were axillary draining lymph nodes from breast cancer patients. The sample holds many counts of this clonotype. What it binds is not known. TCRdb called the multiplex PCR reads again in MiXCR, with one record for every CDR3 protein. The data contain about 230,000 distinct CDR3 sequences, roughly 30% of them seen just once; the ten biggest clones take up over 1.1%. The germline gives CDR1 ENHRY, CDR2 SYGVKD. The CDR3 is 13 amino acids. Trimming cost V 10 bases and J 6 bases; bases outside gene matches: 5. Source material: axillary lymph node tissue. The TCR sequence derives from a female donor with breast cancer. Some clones in this sample may be carry-over from other donors' samples. The chain combines TRBV10-3 with TRBJ2-1, with 11 bases aligning to TRBD2. The CDR3 reads CATGLAGLNEQFF. The CDR3 nucleotides read TGTGCCACTGGACTAGCGGGCCTCAATGAGCAGTTCTTC.